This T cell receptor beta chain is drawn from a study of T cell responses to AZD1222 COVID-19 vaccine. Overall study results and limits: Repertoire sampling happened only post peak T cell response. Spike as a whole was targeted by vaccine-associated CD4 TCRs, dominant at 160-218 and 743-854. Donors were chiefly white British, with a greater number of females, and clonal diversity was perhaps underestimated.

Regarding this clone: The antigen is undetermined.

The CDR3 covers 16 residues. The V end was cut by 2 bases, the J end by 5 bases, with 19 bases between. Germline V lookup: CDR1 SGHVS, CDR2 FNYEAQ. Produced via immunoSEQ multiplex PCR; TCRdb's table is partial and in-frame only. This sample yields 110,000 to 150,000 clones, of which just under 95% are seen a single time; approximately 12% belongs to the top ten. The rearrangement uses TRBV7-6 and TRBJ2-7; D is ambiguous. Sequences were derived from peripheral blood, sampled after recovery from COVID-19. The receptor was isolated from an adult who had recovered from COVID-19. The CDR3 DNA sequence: TGTGCCAGCAGCTTAAGGTCATCTGTTCAGATAGACGAGCAGTACTTC. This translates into CASSLRSSVQIDEQYF.